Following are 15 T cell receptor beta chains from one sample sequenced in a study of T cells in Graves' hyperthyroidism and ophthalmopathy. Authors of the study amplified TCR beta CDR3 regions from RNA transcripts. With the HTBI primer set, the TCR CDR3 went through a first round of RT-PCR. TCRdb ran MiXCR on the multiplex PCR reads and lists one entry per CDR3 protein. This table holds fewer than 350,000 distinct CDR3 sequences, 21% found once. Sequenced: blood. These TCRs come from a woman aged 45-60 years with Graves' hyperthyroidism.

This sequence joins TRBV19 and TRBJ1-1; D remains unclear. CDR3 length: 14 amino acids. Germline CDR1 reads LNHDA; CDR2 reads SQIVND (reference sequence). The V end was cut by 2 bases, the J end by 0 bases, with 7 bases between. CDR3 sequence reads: CASSISQLNTEAFF. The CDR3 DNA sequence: TGTGCCAGTAGTATATCGCAGCTGAACACTGAAGCTTTCTTT.

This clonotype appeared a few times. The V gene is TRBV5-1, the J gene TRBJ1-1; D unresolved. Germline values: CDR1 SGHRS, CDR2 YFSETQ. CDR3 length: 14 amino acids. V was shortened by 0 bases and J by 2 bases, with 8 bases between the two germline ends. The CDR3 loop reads CASSLGPPNTEAFF. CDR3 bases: TGCGCCAGCAGCTTGGGTCCACCAAACACTGAAGCTTTCTTT.

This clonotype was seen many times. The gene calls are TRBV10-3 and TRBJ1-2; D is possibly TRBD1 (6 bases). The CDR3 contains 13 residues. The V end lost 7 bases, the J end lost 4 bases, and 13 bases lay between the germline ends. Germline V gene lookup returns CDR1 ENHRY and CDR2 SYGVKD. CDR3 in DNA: TGTGCCATCACCCGGGACACAACCTATGGCTACACCTTC. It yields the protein CAITRDTTYGYTF.

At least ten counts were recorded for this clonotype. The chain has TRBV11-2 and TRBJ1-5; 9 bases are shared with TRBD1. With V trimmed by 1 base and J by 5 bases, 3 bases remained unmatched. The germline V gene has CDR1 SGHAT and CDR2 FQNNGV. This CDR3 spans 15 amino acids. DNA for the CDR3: TGTGCCAGCAGCTTAGCCACAGGGGGCCATCAGCCCCAGCATTTT. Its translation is CASSLATGGHQPQHF.

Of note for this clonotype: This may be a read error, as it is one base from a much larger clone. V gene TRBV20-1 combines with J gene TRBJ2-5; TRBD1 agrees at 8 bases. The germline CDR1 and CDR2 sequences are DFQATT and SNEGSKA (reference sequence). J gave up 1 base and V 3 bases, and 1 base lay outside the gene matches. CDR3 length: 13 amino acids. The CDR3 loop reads CSARGQVQETQYF. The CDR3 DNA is TGCAGTGCTAGGGGACAGGTCCAAGAGACCCAGTACTTC.

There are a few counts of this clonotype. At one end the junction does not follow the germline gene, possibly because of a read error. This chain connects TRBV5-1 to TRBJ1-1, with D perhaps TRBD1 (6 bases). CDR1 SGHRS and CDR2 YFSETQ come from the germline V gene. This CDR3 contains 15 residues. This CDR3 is CVSSLPVGGRTEAFF. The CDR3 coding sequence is TGCGTCAGCAGCTTGCCGGTGGGGGGGCGCACTGAAGCTTTCTTT. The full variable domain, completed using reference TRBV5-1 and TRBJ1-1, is KAGVTQTPRYLIKTRGQQVTLSCSPISGHRSVSWYQQTPGQGLQFLFEYFSETQRNKGNFPGRFSGRQFSNSRSEMNVSTLELGDSALYLCVSSLPVGGRTEAFFGQGTRLTVV.

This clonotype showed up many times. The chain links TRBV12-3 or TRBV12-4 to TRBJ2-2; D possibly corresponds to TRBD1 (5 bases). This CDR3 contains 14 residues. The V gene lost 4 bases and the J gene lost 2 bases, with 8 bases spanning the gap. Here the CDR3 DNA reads TGTGCCAGCAGTTCCAGGGCTAACACCGGGGAGCTGTTTTTT. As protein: CASSSRANTGELFF.

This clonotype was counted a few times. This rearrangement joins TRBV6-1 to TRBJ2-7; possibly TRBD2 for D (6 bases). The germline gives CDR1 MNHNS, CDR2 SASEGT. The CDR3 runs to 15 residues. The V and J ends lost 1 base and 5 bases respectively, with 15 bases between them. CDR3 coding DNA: TGTGCCAGCAGTGAAGTGCCTAGCGCTGGCGACGAGCAGTACTTC. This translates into CASSEVPSAGDEQYF.

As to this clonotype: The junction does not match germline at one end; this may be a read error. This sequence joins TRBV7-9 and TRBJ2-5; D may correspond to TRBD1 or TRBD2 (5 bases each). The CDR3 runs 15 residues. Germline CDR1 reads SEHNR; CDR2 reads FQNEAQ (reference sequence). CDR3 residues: CASSFGDLGGEAQYF. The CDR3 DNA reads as TGTGCCAGCAGCTTCGGGGACCTAGGTGGAGAGGCCCAGTACTTC.

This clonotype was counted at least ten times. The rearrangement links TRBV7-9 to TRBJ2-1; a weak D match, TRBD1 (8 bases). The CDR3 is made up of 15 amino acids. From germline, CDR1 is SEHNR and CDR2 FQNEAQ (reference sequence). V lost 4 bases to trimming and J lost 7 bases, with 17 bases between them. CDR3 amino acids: CASSSRQGRGNEQFF. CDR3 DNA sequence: TGTGCCAGCAGCTCCAGACAGGGGAGGGGTAATGAGCAGTTCTTC. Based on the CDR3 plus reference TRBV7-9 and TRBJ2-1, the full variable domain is DTGVSQNPRHKITKRGQNVTFRCDPISEHNRLYWYRQTLGQGPEFLTYFQNEAQLEKSRLLSDRFSAERPKGSFSTLEIQRTEQGDSAMYLCASSSRQGRGNEQFFGPGTRLTVL.

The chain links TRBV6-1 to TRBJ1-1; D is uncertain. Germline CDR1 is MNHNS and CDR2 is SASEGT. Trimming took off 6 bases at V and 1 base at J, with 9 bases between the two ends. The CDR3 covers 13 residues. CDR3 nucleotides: TGTGCCAGCAGACGACGACAGAACACTGAAGCTTTCTTT. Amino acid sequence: CASRRRQNTEAFF.

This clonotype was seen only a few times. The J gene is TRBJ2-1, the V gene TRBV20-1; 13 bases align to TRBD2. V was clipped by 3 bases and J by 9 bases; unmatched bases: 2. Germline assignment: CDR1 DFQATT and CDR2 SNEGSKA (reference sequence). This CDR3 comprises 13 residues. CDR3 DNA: TGCAGTGCTAGTGGACTAGCGGGAGTTGAGCAGTTCTTC. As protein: CSASGLAGVEQFF.

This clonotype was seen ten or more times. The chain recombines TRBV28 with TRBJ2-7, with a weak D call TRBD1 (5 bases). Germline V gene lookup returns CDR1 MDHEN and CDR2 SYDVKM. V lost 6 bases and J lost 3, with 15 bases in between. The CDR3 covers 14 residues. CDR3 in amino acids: CASSWGGGIYEQYF. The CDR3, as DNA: TGTGCCAGCAGCTGGGGCGGCGGAATCTACGAGCAGTACTTC.

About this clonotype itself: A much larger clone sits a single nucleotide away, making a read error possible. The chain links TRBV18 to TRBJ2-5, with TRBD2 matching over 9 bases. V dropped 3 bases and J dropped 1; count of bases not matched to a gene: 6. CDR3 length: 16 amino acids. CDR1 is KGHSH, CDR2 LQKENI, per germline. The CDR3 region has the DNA TGTGCCAGCTCACCGAGACCAGCGGGGGGCCAAGAGACCCAGTACTTC. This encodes CASSPRPAGGQETQYF.

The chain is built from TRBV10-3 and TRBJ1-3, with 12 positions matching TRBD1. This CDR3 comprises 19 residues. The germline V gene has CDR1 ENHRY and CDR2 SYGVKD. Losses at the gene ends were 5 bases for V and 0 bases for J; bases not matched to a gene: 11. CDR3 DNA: TGTGCCATCAGTACGCCCCCGGGACAGGGGGCTCTCTCTGGAAACACCATATATTTT. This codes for CAISTPPGQGALSGNTIYF.